The 15 T cell receptor beta chains reported below all come from one sample, sequenced in a study of blood T cell repertoires in COVID-19. Libraries were prepared by immunoSEQ multiplex PCR; TCRdb keeps only in-frame clonotypes and omits some of them. The table shows some 170,000 clones, with roughly 87% occurring only once. The source material was PBMCs or T cells enriched from blood (not recorded which). The receptors derive from a human donor with acute COVID-19. The donor label of this sample is uncertain.

The chain uses TRBV18 and TRBJ2-7, with 11 bases aligning to TRBD2. This CDR3 has 17 residues. V lost 4 bases, J lost 0 bases, and 8 bases stayed unmatched. Germline V gene sequence: CDR1 KGHSH, CDR2 LQKENI. Here the CDR3 DNA reads TGTGCCAGCTCACAGAGCAGGGGGACTAGCGGCTCCTACGAGCAGTACTTC. Encoded protein: CASSQSRGTSGSYEQYF.

This sequence joins TRBV7-9 and TRBJ2-1; 10 bases agree with TRBD2. Germline assignment: CDR1 SEHNR and CDR2 FQNEAQ (reference sequence). Unmatched junction bases numbered 14, after V lost 5 bases and J lost 10 bases. This CDR3 has 16 residues. The CDR3 region is CASSHRGGLAMLEQFF. The CDR3, as DNA: TGTGCCAGCAGCCATAGGGGGGGACTAGCGATGTTGGAGCAGTTCTTC.

This rearrangement joins TRBV6-5 to TRBJ2-7, with D possibly being TRBD1 (6 bases). Germline CDR1 reads MNHEY; CDR2 reads SVGAGI. Trimming stripped 5 bases from V and 4 bases from J, with 15 bases between. This CDR3 region has 14 residues. CDR3 amino acids: CASSKQGLGYEQYF. The CDR3 DNA sequence: TGTGCCAGCAGTAAACAGGGTCTTGGGTACGAGCAGTACTTC.

The V gene is TRBV27, the J gene TRBJ2-7, with a possible D match to TRBD2 (5 bases). V gave up 5 bases and J gave up 0 bases, with 23 bases separating them. The CDR3 is made up of 18 amino acids. Germline CDR1 MNHEY, CDR2 SMNVEV (reference sequence). CDR3 nucleotides: TGTGCCAGCAGTCCGTCGGGGATGGCAGCGGACGTCTCCTACGAGCAGTACTTC. This gives the protein CASSPSGMAADVSYEQYF.

Turning to this clone: The sample holds other DNA sequences that translate to the same CDR3. The chain employs TRBV30 and TRBJ1-5; D not certain. The CDR3 sequence is 13 residues long. Germline V gene sequence: CDR1 GTSNPN, CDR2 SVGIG (reference sequence). V lost 0 bases and J 2 bases, leaving 5 bases between the germline ends. The CDR3 here is CAWSVGGNQPQHF. The CDR3 DNA is TGTGCCTGGAGTGTCGGTGGCAATCAGCCCCAGCATTTT.

J is TRBJ1-1 and V is TRBV12-3 or TRBV12-4; no reliable D call. V was pared by 3 bases and J by 5 bases, with 4 bases between. The CDR3 extends over 11 amino acids. As DNA, the CDR3 is TGTGCCAGCAGTTTCAATACTGAAGCTTTCTTT. Translation gives CASSFNTEAFF.

This clone was counted a single time. V usage is TRBV19 and J usage is TRBJ1-4, with D perhaps matching TRBD1 (5 bases). This CDR3 has 14 amino acids. Germline loops: CDR1 LNHDA, CDR2 SQIVND (reference sequence). V was pared by 8 bases and J by 4 bases, with 14 bases between. Written as DNA, the CDR3 is TGTGCCAGTTCAACAGGCGCCTATAATGAAAAACTGTTTTTT. Its translation is CASSTGAYNEKLFF.

The J gene is TRBJ2-1, the V gene TRBV7-2; 15 bases align to TRBD2. Per the germline V gene, CDR1 is SGHTA and CDR2 is FQGNSA. The V gene end was trimmed by 5 bases and the J gene end by 11 bases; junction bases not matched to a gene: 7. The CDR3 consists of 15 residues. The CDR3 bases are TGTGCCAGCAGCCCCAGGACTAGCGGGGGGGCGAAGCAGTTCTTC. As protein: CASSPRTSGGAKQFF.

This clone has just one count. Compared with germline, one end of the junction differs, possibly owing to a read error. The chain recombines TRBV12-3 or TRBV12-4 with TRBJ2-7; TRBD1 matches 8 bases. The CDR3 is 12 residues long. The CDR3 nucleotides are TGTGCCAGCAGCCTCGGGACAGGAGGTTTACACTTC. Translating gives CASSLGTGGLHF.

CDR3 coding DNA: TGTGCCAGCAGTCGGGAGTTCTATAATTCACCCCTCCACTTT. Translation: CASSREFYNSPLHF. The chain uses TRBV6-5 and TRBJ1-6; D remains ambiguous. This CDR3 contains 14 residues. The germline V gene encodes CDR1 MNHEY and CDR2 SVGAGI. The V end was cut by 5 bases, the J end by 3 bases, with 8 bases between.

This clone was counted only a few times. The chain is built from TRBV2 and TRBJ2-3; 9 positions match TRBD2. This CDR3 region has 15 residues. Germline trimming cut 5 bases from V and 4 bases from J; bases unmatched to any gene: 7. The germline CDR1 and CDR2 sequences are SNHLY and FYNNEI. The CDR3 DNA follows: TGTGCCAGCAGTTATACTAGCGGGTCGGCAGATACGCAGTATTTT. It encodes CASSYTSGSADTQYF.

The chain carries TRBV30 and TRBJ1-6; weak D call: TRBD1 (6 bases). CDR1 GTSNPN and CDR2 SVGIG come from the germline V gene (reference sequence). Between the trimmed V and J ends, which lost 0 bases and 3 bases, there was a span of 15 bases. This CDR3 region has 17 residues. The DNA for the CDR3 is TGTGCCTGGAGTGTACGGACCCCACAGGGCTATAATTCACCCCTCCACTTT. Encoded protein: CAWSVRTPQGYNSPLHF.

The CDR3 is CASSPKTGLNQPQHF. The DNA of the CDR3 is TGTGCCAGCAGCCCAAAAACAGGATTAAATCAGCCCCAGCATTTT. The chain uses TRBV3-1 (or the pseudogene TRBV3-2) and TRBJ1-5, with D tentatively TRBD1 (5 bases). The CDR3 has 15 amino acids. Trimming took off 4 bases at V and 4 bases at J, with 14 bases between the two ends. From germline, CDR1 is LGHDT and CDR2 YNNKEL (reference sequence).

J is TRBJ1-2 and V is TRBV6-5, with D possibly being TRBD1 (6 bases). Germline loops: CDR1 MNHEY, CDR2 SVGAGI. This CDR3 comprises 15 residues. Trimming pared 7 bases from V and 8 bases from J, leaving 23 bases between. CDR3 nucleotides: TGTGCCAGCATCCTCCTGGCAGGGGTCGTACAAGGCTACACCTTC. It encodes CASILLAGVVQGYTF.

Only a few counts were recorded for this clone. This chain links TRBV19 with TRBJ1-4; the D is unclear. Trimming stripped 9 bases from V and 2 bases from J, with 10 bases between. The length of the CDR3 is 13 residues. From germline, CDR1 is LNHDA and CDR2 SQIVND (reference sequence). The CDR3 nucleotides are TGTGCCAGCGCGGTCATGACTAATGAAAAACTGTTTTTT. Protein: CASAVMTNEKLFF.